The sequence of this T cell receptor beta chain was determined in a study of graft-versus-host responses after intestinal transplantation. Study-wide background: Recipients got multivisceral, liver-intestinal, or isolated intestinal transplants. Recipients across the board were started on anti-thymocyte globulin induction, then kept on tacrolimus and steroids for two to three years. General study points: Association was observed between peak circulating GvH clone levels and early post-transplant HvG declines. Recipient marrow showed GvH clones, some seen first in ileum or blood.

This CDR3 is 13 amino acids long. Germline values: CDR1 SQVTM, CDR2 ANQGSEA. Trimming left V 3 bases short and J 1 base short, with 9 bases between. The data were produced by immunoSEQ multiplex PCR, yet TCRdb's version contains in-frame clones alone and is incomplete. The sample has about 91,000 clones; less than 95% are singletons. Worth noting for this clone: The antigen remains undetermined.

Sequenced here: unstimulated CD4+ T cells sorted from spleen or lymph node cells, sampled before transplant. The rearrangement links TRBV29-1 to TRBJ2-5; D may be TRBD1 (6 bases). This receptor was identified in a human donor who was the organ donor for an intestinal transplant. CDR3 loop: CSVDHRAQETQYF. The CDR3 DNA reads as TGCAGCGTTGATCACAGGGCCCAAGAGACCCAGTACTTC.